The present T cell receptor (beta chain) was sequenced within a study of cytomegalovirus exposure and HLA in healthy donors. Amplification used 60 Vbeta primers and 13 Jbeta primers. Produced via immunoSEQ multiplex PCR; TCRdb's table is partial and in-frame only. The sample includes about 42,000 clones, roughly half of them seen just once. The length of the CDR3 is 14 residues. Germline values: CDR1 SGHAT, CDR2 FQDESV (reference sequence). V was shortened by 5 bases and J by 6 bases, with 13 bases between the two germline ends. This clone was found a few times. The TCR sequence derives from a human donor in good health. The material sequenced was PBMCs. The chain is built from TRBV11-1 and TRBJ1-4; weak D call: TRBD1 (6 bases). This chain's CDR3 is CASSPHRAHEKLFF. In nucleotides, the CDR3 is TGTGCCAGCAGCCCTCACAGGGCGCATGAAAAACTGTTTTTT.